These T cell receptor beta chains were read from a single sample in a study of shared clonotypes between healthy human individuals. Repertoires were generated with immunoSEQ multiplex PCR, while TCRdb's copy carries only in-frame clones and drops some. The repertoire holds millions of clones, around nine tenths seen once, with 0.13% to 0.15% in the top ten. The sample consisted of naive CD4+ T cells sorted from blood. The source is a man between 18 and 35 years old in good health. Both conserved end residues are part of each CDR3. A D gene is named only where the DNA matches it firmly. A clone size is listed for some rows: how often the clone was seen (once, few, many), or a class if it is expanded.

TRBJ2-7 | NA | TRBV7-9 | NA | TGTGCCAGCAGCTTAGAGGCTAGCGCGGTCTACGAGCAGTACTTC | CASSLEASAVYEQYF
TRBJ1-3 | NA | TRBV28 | NA | TGTGCCAGCAGACCCAGCGGGGTGAGCTCTGGAAACACCATATATTTT | CASRPSGVSSGNTIYF
TRBJ2-5 | once | TRBV5-1 | NA | TGCGCCAGCAGCTTGGCTGGGGCAGAGACCCAGTACTTC | CASSLAGAETQYF
TRBJ2-3 | NA | TRBV5-4 | TRBD2 | TGTGCCAGCAGCTTGGGTCGGACTAGCGGGAGACCCACAGATACGCAGTATTTT | CASSLGRTSGRPTDTQYF
TRBJ2-6 | NA | TRBV5-1 | TRBD1 | TGCGCCAGCAGCTTGGCCGGACAGGCGGCGGGCTCTGGGGCCAACGTCCTGACTTTC | CASSLAGQAAGSGANVLTF
TRBJ2-5 | many | TRBV7-8 | NA | TGTGCCAGCACCACGAGACGAAAAGAGACCCAGTACTTC | CASTTRRKETQYF
TRBJ1-2 | few | TRBV2 | NA | TGTGCCAGCAGTCTAATTGGCTACACCTTC | CASSLIGYTF
TRBJ2-3 | NA | TRBV10-3 | NA | TGTGCCATCAGCTCAACCGGGACACACAGCACAGATACGCAGTATTTT | CAISSTGTHSTDTQYF
TRBJ2-5 | NA | TRBV2 | TRBD2 | TGTGCCAGCACCGGACTAGCGGGAGTGGGGTACTTC | CASTGLAGVGYF
TRBJ1-6 | NA | TRBV19 | TRBD1 | TGTGCCAGTAGTATTCAGGGGGCTGGATCACCCCTCCACTTT | CASSIQGAGSPLHF
TRBJ2-7 | NA | TRBV6-6 | NA | TGTGCCAGCAGTTACGCAGGGTCCTACGAGCAGTACTTC | CASSYAGSYEQYF
TRBJ2-6 | NA | TRBV10-3 | NA | TGTGCCATCAGTGATGGGGGATCTGGGGCCAACGTCCTGACTTTC | CAISDGGSGANVLTF
TRBJ2-5 | NA | TRBV5-6 | NA | TGTGCCAGCAGCTTGGTACAGGGCCATAGGGAGACCCAGTACTTC | CASSLVQGHRETQYF
TRBJ1-3 | NA | TRBV5-6 | TRBD1 | TGTGCCAGCAGCGCGGGACAGGCCCTTTCTGGAAACACCATATATTTT | CASSAGQALSGNTIYF
TRBJ1-1 | once | TRBV5-1 | NA | TGCGCCAGCAGCCTGAACGGGGGTGCGAACACTGAAGCTTTCTTT | CASSLNGGANTEAFF
TRBJ1-3 | NA | TRBV7-8 | NA | TGTGCCAGCAGCTTTACCCGTTGGGGCGAGGACACCATATATTTT | CASSFTRWGEDTIYF
TRBJ2-4 | NA | TRBV30 | NA | TGTGCCTGGAGTGTACGTGGTGCCAAAAACATTCAGTACTTC | CAWSVRGAKNIQYF
TRBJ2-5 | NA | TRBV10-1 | NA | TGCGCCAGCAGTGATTCACTAGCGGCAGGGGGGACCCAGTACTTC | CASSDSLAAGGTQYF
TRBJ2-7 | NA | TRBV11-2 | NA | TGTGCCAGCAGCTCATCCCCCGGGGGCTACGAGCAGTACTTC | CASSSSPGGYEQYF
TRBJ2-5 | NA | TRBV4-1 | TRBD2 | TGCGCCAGCAGCCAAGATCCAGCGGGGGGCTTTGGGACCCAGTACTTC | CASSQDPAGGFGTQYF
TRBJ2-7 | NA | TRBV19 | TRBD2 | TGTGCCAGTAGTTCCGGGACTAGATTGGACGAGCAGTACTTC | CASSSGTRLDEQYF
TRBJ1-2 | NA | TRBV10-3 | NA | TGTGCCATCAGTGGGAATCCTAACTATGGCTACACCTTC | CAISGNPNYGYTF
TRBJ1-2 | NA | TRBV7-8 | NA | TGTGCCAGCAGCTTAGCGGTGGGTAGCGGTAACTATGGCTACACCTTC | CASSLAVGSGNYGYTF
TRBJ2-1 | NA | TRBV23-1 | TRBD1 | TGCGCCAGCAGTACCGGGACAGGAGTTTGCTGCTCCTACAATGAGCAGTTCTTC | CASSTGTGVCCSYNEQFF
TRBJ1-2 | few | TRBV5-1 | TRBD1 | TGCGCCAGCAGCTCGACAGGGGGCAGCTATGGCTACACCTTC | CASSSTGGSYGYTF
TRBJ1-4 | NA | TRBV6-6 | NA | TGTGCCAGCAGTTCCTCTTTACCCCTAGTTGATGAAAAACTGTTTTTT | CASSSSLPLVDEKLFF
TRBJ1-1 | once | TRBV5-4 | NA | TGTGCCAGCAGCTTCTCCCGGAACACTGAAGCTTTCTTT | CASSFSRNTEAFF
TRBJ2-2 | NA | TRBV19 | NA | TGTGCCAGTTTCAAACCCCCGGGGACATCGAACACCGGGGAGCTGTTTTTT | CASFKPPGTSNTGELFF
TRBJ1-2 | NA | TRBV11-2 | TRBD1 | TGTGCCAGCAGCTCCTTGACAGGGCCCCGCTATGGCTACACCTTC | CASSSLTGPRYGYTF
TRBJ1-1 | few | TRBV7-9 | NA | TGTGCCAGCAGCTTAGCGTTCCGAGGGGATGGCACTGAAGCTTTCTTT | CASSLAFRGDGTEAFF
TRBJ2-7 | NA | TRBV9 | TRBD1 | TGTGCCAGCAGCGCGGAGGGGACAGGGAGAATCTACGAGCAGTACTTC | CASSAEGTGRIYEQYF
TRBJ2-2 | NA | TRBV11-3 | NA | TGTGCCAGCAGCTTAGTGCCTACCGGGGAGCTGTTTTTT | CASSLVPTGELFF
TRBJ2-7 | NA | TRBV7-2 | TRBD2 | TGTGCCAGCAGCTCAGTCCTAGCGGGACTAGTGGCGGCCTCCTACGAGCAGTACTTC | CASSSVLAGLVAASYEQYF
TRBJ1-2 | NA | TRBV30 | NA | TGTGCCTGGAGTGTGGGATGGTACGGCTACACCTTC | CAWSVGWYGYTF
TRBJ2-5 | NA | TRBV7-9 | NA | TGTGCCAGCAGCTTAGGGGATTTTGAGACCCAGTACTTC | CASSLGDFETQYF
TRBJ1-5 | NA | TRBV7-2 | NA | TGTGCCAGCAGCCCTACGAATCAGCCCCAGCATTTT | CASSPTNQPQHF
TRBJ1-1 | NA | TRBV5-1 | NA | TGCGCCAGCAGCTTGGAGGGACGCGGGGAAGCTTTCTTT | CASSLEGRGEAFF